This is a list of T cell receptor beta chains from one sample in a study of T cell changes during pregnancy in multiple sclerosis. TCRdb's copy holds only in-frame clones and misses some; the assay was immunoSEQ multiplex PCR. The table records nearly 110,000 clones, about 90% of them present only once. Material: peripheral blood, obtained after pregnancy. These receptors were obtained from a female donor with multiple sclerosis, enrolled in a pregnancy study. CDR3s include the opening cysteine and the closing phenylalanine or tryptophan. Each record gives: CDR3 protein, CDR3 DNA, clone size, D gene, V gene, J gene. The D gene is left open where the match is weak. Only some rows state a clone size, as once, few, many or a class for expanded clones.

CASTRGNTGELFF	TGTGCCAGTACCCGCGGGAACACCGGGGAGCTGTTTTTT	-	-	TRBV19	TRBJ2-2
CSLHLPHSGQNTGELFF	TGCAGCTTACACCTCCCCCACAGCGGTCAGAACACCGGGGAGCTGTTTTTT	-	-	TRBV29-1	TRBJ2-2
CASSRDTTEAFF	TGTGCCAGCAGCCGGGACACTACTGAAGCTTTCTTT	once	-	TRBV2	TRBJ1-1
CASSRAGSSGGPRGYNEQFF	TGTGCCAGCAGCCGCGCCGGGTCCAGCGGGGGGCCAAGGGGCTACAATGAGCAGTTCTTC	-	TRBD2	TRBV7-4	TRBJ2-1
CASSDGRPMVGYSNQPQHF	TGCGCCAGCAGTGATGGCAGGCCGATGGTTGGATATAGCAATCAGCCCCAGCATTTT	-	-	TRBV10-1	TRBJ1-5
CRLNTEAFF	TGCCGTTTGAACACTGAAGCTTTCTTT	-	-	TRBV20-1	TRBJ1-1
CASSINREEKLFF	TGTGCCAGTAGTATCAACAGAGAGGAAAAACTGTTTTTT	few	-	TRBV19	TRBJ1-4
CAWSLAGVETQYF	TGTGCCTGGAGTCTAGCGGGAGTGGAGACCCAGTACTTC	-	TRBD2	TRBV30	TRBJ2-5
CASSLVRQANTEAFF	TGTGCCAGCAGCTTAGTCCGACAGGCGAACACTGAAGCTTTCTTT	-	-	TRBV7-2	TRBJ1-1
CASSFQGAQGNTIYF	TGTGCCAGCAGCTTTCAGGGGGCGCAAGGAAACACCATATATTTT	-	TRBD1	TRBV5-8	TRBJ1-3
CASSASGQLGYTF	TGTGCCAGCAGCGCCTCGGGACAGCTTGGTTACACCTTC	-	TRBD1	TRBV7-2	TRBJ1-2
CASSFPDFGNTEAFF	TGTGCCAGCAGTTTTCCCGACTTCGGGAACACTGAAGCTTTCTTT	-	-	TRBV27	TRBJ1-1
CSVVQTGEAYGYTF	TGCAGCGTTGTCCAGACAGGGGAGGCCTATGGCTACACCTTC	-	TRBD1	TRBV29-1	TRBJ1-2
CASSSLPQGLASTGELFF	TGCGCCAGCAGCTCCCTCCCCCAGGGACTAGCGTCCACCGGGGAGCTGTTTTTT	-	TRBD2	TRBV5-1	TRBJ2-2
CASSERGAPPPTF	TGCGCCAGCAGTGAACGGGGGGCGCCCCCCCCCACCTTC	-	-	TRBV10-2	TRBJ1-2
CASSVVGAGGTEAFF	TGTGCCAGCAGCGTAGTAGGAGCAGGGGGCACTGAAGCTTTCTTT	-	TRBD1	TRBV9	TRBJ1-1
CASSLLGAGLLDEQYF	TGCGCCAGCAGCCTCCTTGGCGCAGGGCTCTTGGACGAGCAGTACTTC	-	-	TRBV5-1	TRBJ2-7